The clone carrying this TCR beta chain has just a few counts. Its matching antigen is unknown. V trimming: 4 bases; J trimming: 7 bases; junction bases outside the gene matches: 7. Germline V gene data show CDR1 as DFQATT and CDR2 as SNEGSKA (reference sequence). The CDR3 contains 12 residues. Generation of TCR beta libraries employed quantitative 5'-RACE incorporating molecular barcodes. TCRdb reprocessed the 5' RACE reads via MiXCR and lists one record per CDR3 protein. The table records 750,000 to 850,000 distinct CDR3 sequences, approximately 12% of them present only once. These data come from a study of CD8 T cells in ankylosing spondylitis. Regarding the study as a whole: Typical of ankylosing spondylitis blood, it appeared, was a TCR beta motif of under 10 highly homologous variants. It was reported that disease-linked clones were significantly enriched in matched ankylosing spondylitis synovial fluid. Several of the motif variants were reported before in synovial fluid and blood from reactive arthritis. Disease-linked clones, CD8+, were relatively rare in peripheral blood.

The gene calls are TRBV20-1 and TRBJ2-7, with 7 positions matching TRBD1. The sample taken for sequencing was blood, either unsorted or a sorted T cell fraction (not recorded which). The TCR comes from a male donor with ankylosing spondylitis. CDR3 region: CSATEGAWEQYF. CDR3 DNA sequence: TGCAGTGCTACCGAGGGGGCATGGGAGCAGTACTTC.